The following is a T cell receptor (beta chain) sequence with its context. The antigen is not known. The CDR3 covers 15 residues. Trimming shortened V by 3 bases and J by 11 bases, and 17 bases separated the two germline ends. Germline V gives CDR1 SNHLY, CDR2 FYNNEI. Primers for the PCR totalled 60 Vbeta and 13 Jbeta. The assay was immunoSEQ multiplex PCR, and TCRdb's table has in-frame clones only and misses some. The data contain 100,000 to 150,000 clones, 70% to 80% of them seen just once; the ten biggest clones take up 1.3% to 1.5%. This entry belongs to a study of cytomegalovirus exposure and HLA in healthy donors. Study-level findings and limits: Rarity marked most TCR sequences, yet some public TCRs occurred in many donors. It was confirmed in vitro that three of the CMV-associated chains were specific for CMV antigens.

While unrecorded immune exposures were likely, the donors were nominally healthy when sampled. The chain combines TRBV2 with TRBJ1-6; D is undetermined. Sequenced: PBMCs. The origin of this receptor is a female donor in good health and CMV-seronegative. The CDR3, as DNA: TGTGCCAGCAGTGACGAGGGCCCGACTGGTACACCCCTCCACTTT. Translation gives CASSDEGPTGTPLHF.